This TCR beta chain was sequenced during a study of T-cell reconstitution after alpha-beta-depleted transplantation in children. The authors prepared the TCRbeta library with unique molecular identifiers. A single record per CDR3 protein comes from TCRdb applying MiXCR to the PCR reads. The data show around 700,000 distinct CDR3 sequences, roughly 13% seen once. From germline, CDR1 is DFQATT and CDR2 SNEGSKA (reference sequence). V lost 6 bases and J lost 3; bases outside the gene matches: 13. This CDR3 is built from 15 residues. Findings and caveats of the study: Certain patients had high TCRbeta diversity at day 60, and it came from recipient T cells and thymic progenitors that survived. About two months after transplant, alpha-beta T cells reportedly came from several hundred expanded graft clones. T-cell numbers and diversity, one year after transplant, stemmed largely from T cells that were newly produced.

This clonotype was picked up many times. Its antigen remains unknown. This receptor was obtained from a girl aged 2-10 years with congenital amegakaryocytic thrombocytopenia, due to receive a stem cell transplant. The sample in question was PBMCs, obtained before TCRalphabeta/CD19-depleted stem cell transplant. V and J are TRBV20-1 and TRBJ2-5; 7 nucleotides align to TRBD2. Here the CDR3 reads CSAQRLAPEKETQYF. The CDR3 DNA reads TGCAGTGCCCAGAGACTAGCTCCAGAAAAAGAGACCCAGTACTTC.